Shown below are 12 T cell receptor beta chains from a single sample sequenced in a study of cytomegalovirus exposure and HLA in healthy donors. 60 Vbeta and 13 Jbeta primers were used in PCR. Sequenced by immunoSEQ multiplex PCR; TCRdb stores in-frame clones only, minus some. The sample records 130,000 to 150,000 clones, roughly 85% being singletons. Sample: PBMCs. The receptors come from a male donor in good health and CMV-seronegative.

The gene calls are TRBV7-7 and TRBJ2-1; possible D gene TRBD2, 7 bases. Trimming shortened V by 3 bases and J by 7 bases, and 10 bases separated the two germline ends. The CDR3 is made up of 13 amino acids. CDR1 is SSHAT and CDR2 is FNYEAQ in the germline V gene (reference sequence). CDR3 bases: TGTGCCAGCAGCTTGCGGGGGCAGAATGAGCAGTTCTTC. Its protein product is CASSLRGQNEQFF.

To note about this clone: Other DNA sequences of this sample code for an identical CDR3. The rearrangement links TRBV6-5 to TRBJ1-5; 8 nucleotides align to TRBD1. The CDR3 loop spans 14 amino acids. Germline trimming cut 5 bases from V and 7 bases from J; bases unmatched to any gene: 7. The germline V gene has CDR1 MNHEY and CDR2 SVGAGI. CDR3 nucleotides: TGTGCCAGCAGTCCCGGACAGGGAGGGCAGCCCCAGCATTTT. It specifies CASSPGQGGQPQHF.

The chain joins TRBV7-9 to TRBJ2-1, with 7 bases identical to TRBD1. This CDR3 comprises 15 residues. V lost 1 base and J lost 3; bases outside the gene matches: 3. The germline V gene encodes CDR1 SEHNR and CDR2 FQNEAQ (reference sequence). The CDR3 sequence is CASSLDRGSYNEQFF. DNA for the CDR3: TGTGCCAGCAGCTTAGACAGGGGTAGCTACAATGAGCAGTTCTTC.

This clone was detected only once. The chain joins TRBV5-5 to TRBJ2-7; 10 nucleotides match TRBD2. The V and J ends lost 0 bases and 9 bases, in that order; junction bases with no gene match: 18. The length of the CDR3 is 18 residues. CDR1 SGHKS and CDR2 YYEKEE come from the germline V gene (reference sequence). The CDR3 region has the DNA TGTGCCAGCAGCTTGGCCTCAGCGGGGGGGCTGAGAAGACAGACGCAGTACTTC. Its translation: CASSLASAGGLRRQTQYF.

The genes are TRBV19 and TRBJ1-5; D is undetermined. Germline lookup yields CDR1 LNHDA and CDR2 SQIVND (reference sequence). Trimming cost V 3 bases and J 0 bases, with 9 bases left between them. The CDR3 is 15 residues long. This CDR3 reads CASSIGGDSNQPQHF. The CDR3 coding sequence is TGTGCCAGTAGTATCGGTGGAGATAGCAATCAGCCCCAGCATTTT.

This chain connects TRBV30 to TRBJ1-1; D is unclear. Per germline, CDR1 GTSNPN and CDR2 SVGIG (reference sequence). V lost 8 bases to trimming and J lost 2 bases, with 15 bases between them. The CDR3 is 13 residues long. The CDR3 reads CARNFGGNTEAFF. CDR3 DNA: TGTGCCAGAAACTTTGGAGGCAACACTGAAGCTTTCTTT.

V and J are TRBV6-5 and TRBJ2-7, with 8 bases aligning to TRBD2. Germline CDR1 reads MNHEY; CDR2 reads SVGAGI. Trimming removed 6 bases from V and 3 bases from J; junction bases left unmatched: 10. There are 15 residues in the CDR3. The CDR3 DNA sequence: TGTGCCAGCAGCCCGGTGGGACTAGGGATCTACGAGCAGTACTTC. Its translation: CASSPVGLGIYEQYF.

The CDR3 nucleotides read TGTGCCAGTAGAACCGAGAACAATGAGCAGTTCTTC. Translation: CASRTENNEQFF. This chain connects TRBV19 to TRBJ2-1; no firm D call. Looked up from germline, CDR1 is LNHDA and CDR2 is SQIVND (reference sequence). The length of the CDR3 is 12 residues. V gave up 6 bases and J gave up 5 bases, with 8 bases separating them.

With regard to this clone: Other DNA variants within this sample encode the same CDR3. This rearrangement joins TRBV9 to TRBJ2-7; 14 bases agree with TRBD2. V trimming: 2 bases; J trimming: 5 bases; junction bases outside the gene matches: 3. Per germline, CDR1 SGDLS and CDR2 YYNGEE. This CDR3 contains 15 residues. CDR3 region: CASSVGGLAGDEQYF. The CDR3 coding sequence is TGTGCCAGCAGCGTCGGGGGACTAGCGGGAGACGAGCAGTACTTC.

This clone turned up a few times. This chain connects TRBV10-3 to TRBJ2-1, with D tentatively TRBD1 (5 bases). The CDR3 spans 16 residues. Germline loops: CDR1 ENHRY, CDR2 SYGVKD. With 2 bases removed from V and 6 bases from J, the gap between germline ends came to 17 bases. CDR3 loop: CAISEPLEGAGNEQFF. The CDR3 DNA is TGTGCCATCAGTGAGCCGCTGGAAGGGGCTGGCAATGAGCAGTTCTTC.

The CDR3 reads CASSLTITGGHEQFF. CDR3 DNA sequence: TGTGCCAGCAGCTTAACGATAACAGGTGGGCATGAGCAGTTCTTC. V usage is TRBV7-3 and J usage is TRBJ2-1; D is perhaps TRBD1 (5 bases). The CDR3 extends over 15 amino acids. Germline CDR1 SGHTA, CDR2 FQGTGA. Trimming pared 0 bases from V and 8 bases from J, leaving 14 bases between.

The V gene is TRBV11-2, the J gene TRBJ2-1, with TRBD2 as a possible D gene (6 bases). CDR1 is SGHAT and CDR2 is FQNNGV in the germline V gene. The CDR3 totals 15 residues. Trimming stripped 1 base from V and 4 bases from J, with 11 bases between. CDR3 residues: CASSLGGSGYNEQFF. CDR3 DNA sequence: TGTGCCAGCAGCTTAGGGGGTAGCGGATACAATGAGCAGTTCTTC.